The present T cell receptor (beta chain) was sequenced within a study of Ad26.COV2.S vaccination and SARS-CoV-2 variants. Across the whole study: A COV1001 Ad26.COV2.S trial-arm participant provided the sample. In the study, Ad26.COV2.S was injected intramuscularly once, or twice 56 days apart.

This sample's treatment: roughly 19 received Ad26.COV2.S at low or high dose, single or two shots; a few received placebo; per-sample allocation not given. Collection of the samples took place on day 63 after the first injection of vaccine or placebo. Based in Boston, the donor was an adult of 18-55 years. General study findings and limits: TCR breadth and depth analyses may have underestimated total T cell responses.

TCRdb keeps only in-frame clones here, not all; method: immunoSEQ multiplex PCR. The sample has roughly 300,000 clones, about 88% seen once. On this clone: The antigen is not known.

The CDR3 has 14 amino acids. Trimming left V 0 bases short and J 8 bases short, with 14 bases between. Germline V gene lookup returns CDR1 SGHRS and CDR2 YFSETQ. This sequence was found in a person aged 18 to 59 who received the Ad26.COV2.S COVID-19 vaccine or a placebo. The chain employs TRBV5-1 and TRBJ1-2, with a tentative D call TRBD1 (6 bases). The sequenced sample was peripheral blood, obtained in a trial of Ad26.COV2.S vaccine versus placebo. The CDR3 region has the DNA TGCGCCAGCAGCTTGGGCCAGGGGACGGGAGGCTACACCTTC. Amino acids: CASSLGQGTGGYTF. Complete variable domain (other parts from reference TRBV5-1 and TRBJ1-2): KAGVTQTPRYLIKTRGQQVTLSCSPISGHRSVSWYQQTPGQGLQFLFEYFSETQRNKGNFPGRFSGRQFSNSRSEMNVSTLELGDSALYLCASSLGQGTGGYTFGSGTRLTVV.